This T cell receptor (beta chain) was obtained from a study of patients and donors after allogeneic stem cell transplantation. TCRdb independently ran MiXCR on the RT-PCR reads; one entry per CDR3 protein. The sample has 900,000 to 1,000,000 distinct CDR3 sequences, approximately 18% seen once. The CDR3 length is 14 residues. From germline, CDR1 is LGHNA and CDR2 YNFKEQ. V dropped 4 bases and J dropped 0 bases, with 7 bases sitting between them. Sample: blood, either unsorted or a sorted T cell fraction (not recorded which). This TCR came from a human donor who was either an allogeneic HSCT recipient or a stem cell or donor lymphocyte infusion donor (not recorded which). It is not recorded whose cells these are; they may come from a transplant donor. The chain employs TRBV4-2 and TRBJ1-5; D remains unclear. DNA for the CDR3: TGTGCCAGCAGCCGGACCTTTAGCAATCAGCCCCAGCATTTT. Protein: CASSRTFSNQPQHF.